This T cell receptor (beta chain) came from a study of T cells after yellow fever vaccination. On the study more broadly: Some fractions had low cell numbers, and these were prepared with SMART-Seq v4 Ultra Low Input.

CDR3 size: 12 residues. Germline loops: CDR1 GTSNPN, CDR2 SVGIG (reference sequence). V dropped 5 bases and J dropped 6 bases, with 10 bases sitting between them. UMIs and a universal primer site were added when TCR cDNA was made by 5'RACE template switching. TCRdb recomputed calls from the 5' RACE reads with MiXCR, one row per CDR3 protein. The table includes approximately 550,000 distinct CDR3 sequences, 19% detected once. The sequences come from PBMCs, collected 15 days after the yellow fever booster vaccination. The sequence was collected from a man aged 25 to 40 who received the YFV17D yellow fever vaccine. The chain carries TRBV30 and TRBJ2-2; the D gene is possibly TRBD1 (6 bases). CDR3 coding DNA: TGTGCCTGGGCAGGGGTTTCCGGGGAGCTGTTTTTT. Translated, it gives CAWAGVSGELFF.